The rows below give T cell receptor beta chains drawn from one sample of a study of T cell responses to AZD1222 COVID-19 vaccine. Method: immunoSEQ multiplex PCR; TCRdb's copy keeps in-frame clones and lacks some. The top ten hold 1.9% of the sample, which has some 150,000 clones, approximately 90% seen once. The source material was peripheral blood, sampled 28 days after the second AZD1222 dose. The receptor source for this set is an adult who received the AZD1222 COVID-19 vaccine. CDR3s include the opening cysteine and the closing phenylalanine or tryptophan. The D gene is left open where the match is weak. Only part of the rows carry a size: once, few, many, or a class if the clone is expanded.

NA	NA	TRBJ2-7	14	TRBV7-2	TGTGCCAGCAGCCCCCAGGTCCTTAGGAACGAGCAGTACTTC	CASSPQVLRNEQYF
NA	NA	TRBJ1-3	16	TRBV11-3	TGTGCCAGCAGCCCCCCCCTTAAGGGGAATGGAAACACCATATATTTT	CASSPPLKGNGNTIYF
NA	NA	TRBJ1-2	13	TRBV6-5	TGTGCCAGCAGCCTGACAGGAAACTATGGCTACACCTTC	CASSLTGNYGYTF
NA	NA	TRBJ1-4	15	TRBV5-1	TGCGCCAGCAGCTTGGTGGGGTCAACTAATGAAAAACTGTTTTTT	CASSLVGSTNEKLFF
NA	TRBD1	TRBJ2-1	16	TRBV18	TGTGCCAGCTCACCCGGGGACAGGGGGCTGCCGGTGGAGCAGTTCTTC	CASSPGDRGLPVEQFF
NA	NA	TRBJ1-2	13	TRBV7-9	TGTGCCAGCAGCTTAGATCAGGTACATGGCTACACCTTC	CASSLDQVHGYTF
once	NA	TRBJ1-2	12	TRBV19	TGTGCCAGTAGCCACCGCCTCGGAGGCTACACCTTC	CASSHRLGGYTF
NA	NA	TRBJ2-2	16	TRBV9	TGTGCCAGCAGCGTAGAGGCCCTCGCGAACACCGGGGAGCTGTTTTTT	CASSVEALANTGELFF
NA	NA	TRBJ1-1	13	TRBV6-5	TGTGCCAGCAGGGGACGGGAGAACACTGAAGCTTTCTTT	CASRGRENTEAFF
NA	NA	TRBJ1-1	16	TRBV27	TGTGCCAGCAGTCTCCGGACAGTAGTTAGGGACACTGAAGCTTTCTTT	CASSLRTVVRDTEAFF
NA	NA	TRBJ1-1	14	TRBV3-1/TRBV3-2	TGTGCCAGCAGCCAAGCAGGGACGAACACTGAAGCTTTCTTT	CASSQAGTNTEAFF
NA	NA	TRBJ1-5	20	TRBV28	TGTGCCAGCAGTTTATTGGCGGGTGACACCCGATCCGATAGCAATCAGCCCCAGCATTTT	CASSLLAGDTRSDSNQPQHF
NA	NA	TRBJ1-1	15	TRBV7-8	TGTGCCAGCAGCTTACGGGTAAACATGAACACTGAAGCTTTCTTT	CASSLRVNMNTEAFF
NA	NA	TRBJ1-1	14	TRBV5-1	TGCGCCAGCAGCGCCGGGACACTGAACACTGAAGCTTTCTTT	CASSAGTLNTEAFF
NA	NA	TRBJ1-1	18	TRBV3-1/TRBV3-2	TGTGCCAGCAGCCAAGGTAATATCATGGGGGCTCTAAACACTGAAGCTTTCTTT	CASSQGNIMGALNTEAFF
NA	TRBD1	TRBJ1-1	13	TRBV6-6	TGTGCCAGCAGCATACAGGGGGCGGGTGAAGCTTTCTTT	CASSIQGAGEAFF
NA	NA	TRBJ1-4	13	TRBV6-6	TGTGCCAGCAGTTACTTGGGCCAGGCAAGACTGTTTTTT	CASSYLGQARLFF
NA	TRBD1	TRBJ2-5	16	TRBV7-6	TGTGCCAGCAGCCCCAGGCTCGGACAGGGCCGAGAGACCCAGTACTTC	CASSPRLGQGRETQYF
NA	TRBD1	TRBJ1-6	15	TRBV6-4	TGTGCCAGCGACGGGACAGGGGAAAAGAATTCACCCCTCCACTTT	CASDGTGEKNSPLHF
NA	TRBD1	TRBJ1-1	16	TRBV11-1	TGTGCCAGCAGCCCGGGACAGGGGGCAGGTGGCACTGAAGCTTTCTTT	CASSPGQGAGGTEAFF